This T cell receptor (beta chain) came from a study of identical twins. Notes on the study in general: Zero-insertion results could be subject to partial confounding by invariant MAIT and iNKT cells.

From the 5' RACE reads, TCRdb called clonotypes with MiXCR, one entry per CDR3 protein. The table records more than 400,000 distinct CDR3 sequences, 13% to 15% of them present only once. The CDR3 contains 13 residues. Trimming cost V 6 bases and J 1 base, with 7 bases left between them. This clonotype was counted ten times or more. Antigen specificity is unknown. These same data were also listed under a study on yellow fever vaccine responses in identical twins.

The rearrangement links TRBV12-3 or TRBV12-4 to TRBJ2-1; no clear D. Sequences were obtained from CD4+ T cells sorted from blood. The receptor's source is a woman aged 18-29 years in good health. In nucleotides, the CDR3 is TGTGCCAGCAGGGGCGGATCCTACAATGAGCAGTTCTTC. It encodes CASRGGSYNEQFF.